This T cell receptor beta chain was retrieved from a study of identical twins. The germline V and J ends were trimmed by 1 base and 5 bases, with 11 bases remaining between them. There are 13 residues in the CDR3. CDR1 and CDR2 (germline): SQVTM, ANQGSEA. Every donor was a healthy Caucasian. TCRdb reanalysed the 5' RACE reads using MiXCR and keeps one entry per CDR3 protein. The top ten hold about 0.27% of the sample, which has approximately 1.8 million distinct CDR3 sequences, more than 30% seen once. This clonotype came up a few times. V is TRBV29-1 and J is TRBJ1-2; TRBD1 is a possible D gene (5 bases). This clonotype was sampled from a newborn girl in good health. Sequenced material: cord blood. For the CDR3, the DNA is TGCAGCGTTGAAGCTGGGGGGGGATATGGCTACACCTTC. As protein: CSVEAGGGYGYTF.